This T cell receptor beta chain stems from a study of regulatory T cells in long-lasting Graves disease. Study-level results: Persistent Graves' patients possessed reduced TCR diversity relative to recently diagnosed ones. Among persistent patients, a larger number of public clonotypes were shared (approximately 2,900) than among newly diagnosed patients (roughly 910).

As to time point: newly diagnosed GD, antithyroid drugs for less than 3 months. The authors made the TCR library using RNA they extracted from PBMCs. Looked up from germline, CDR1 is SGHTA and CDR2 is FQGNSA. This CDR3 contains 14 residues. In this sample, this clonotype turned up many times. What it binds is not known. One junction end does not reproduce the germline sequence, and a read error may be involved. Both iRepertoire HTBI primers and Arm-PCR of CDR3 regions were used to build the TCR beta libraries. In TCRdb, the multiplex PCR reads were re-called with MiXCR into one record per CDR3 protein. This sample has 350,000 to 400,000 distinct CDR3 sequences; 15% to 18% occur once, and the top ten carry over 20%.

The TCR sequence derives from a female donor with Graves disease. The chain recombines TRBV7-2 with TRBJ2-1; TRBD1 is a possible D gene (5 bases). The sample in question was peripheral blood mononuclear cells (PBMCs), obtained at new diagnosis, from a patient treated with antithyroid drugs. The CDR3 sequence is CASSLVIADKVCVF. The CDR3 DNA reads TGTGCCAGCAGCTTAGTGATTGCGGACAAAGTTTGTGTCTTC.